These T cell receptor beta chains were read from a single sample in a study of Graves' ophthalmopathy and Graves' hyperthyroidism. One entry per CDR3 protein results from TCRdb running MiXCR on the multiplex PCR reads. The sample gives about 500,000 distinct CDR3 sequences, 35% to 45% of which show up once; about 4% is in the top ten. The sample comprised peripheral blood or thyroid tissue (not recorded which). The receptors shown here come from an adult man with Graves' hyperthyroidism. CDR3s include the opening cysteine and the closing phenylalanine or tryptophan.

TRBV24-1,CATSDDVAEYTGELFF
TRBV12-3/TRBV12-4,CASSEEWDKPGEQYF
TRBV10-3,CAISESRGGVTYEQYF
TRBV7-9,CASSLIGTGGGYEQYF
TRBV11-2,CASSLAGTGFTEAFF
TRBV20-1,CSARGGQETQYF
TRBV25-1,CASSFYICSARDGRGGAGEQYF
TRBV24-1,CATSDSLTGPSTDTQYF
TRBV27,CASSLTLQGDYGYTF
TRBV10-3,CAISPSGEGSTEAFF
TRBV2,CASRTRREAQHF
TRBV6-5,CASKEDGTNYGYTF
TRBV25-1,CASSILAGGLDEQYF
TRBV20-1,CSAQGDRVRSTEAFF
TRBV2,CASSKDSQETQYF
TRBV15,CATSSAKDREKTQYF
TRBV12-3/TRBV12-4,CASSPTTGEQETQYF
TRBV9,CASSVAPGQGFEQYF
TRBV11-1,CASSLDWGQHYEQYF
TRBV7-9,CASSQPGQDYEQYF
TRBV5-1,CASFPGPGRTDTQYF
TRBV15,CATSRDRLEGEPQHF
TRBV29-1,CSVEWQGGQYF
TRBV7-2,CASSLSTGTEAFF
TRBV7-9,CASSPLDSGMTNYGYTF
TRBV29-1,CSVEWQSTDTQYF
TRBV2,CASSAQGAGSPLHF
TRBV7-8,CASSLARPGSSYEQYF
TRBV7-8,CASSPPEALNQPQHF
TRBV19,CASSARDSRSYEQYF
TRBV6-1,CASKESQGSYEQYF
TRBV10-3,CASSPQGAWNTEAFF
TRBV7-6,CASSLLAGSQETQYF
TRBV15,CATSRDTRRLGAGGYTF
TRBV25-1,CASTKDRGRGYTF
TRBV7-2,CASSQRGLGTEAFF
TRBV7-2,CASSLNGLAGGRTYEQYF
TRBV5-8,CASSLGLAGNQETQYF
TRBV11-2,CASSLDRGGGRYF
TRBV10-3,CATARGRYGEAFF
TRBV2,CASSWDRGLFF